The clone carrying this T cell receptor beta chain was seen a single time. This sample was included in a study of blood T cell repertoires in COVID-19. As for the study in general: Acute and convalescent COVID-19 specimens originated in the United States, Italy and Spain. Sample material is recorded as cDNA or gDNA derived from T cells, B-cell-depleted T cells, or PBMCs.

Assay used: immunoSEQ multiplex PCR; TCRdb lists only in-frame clones, some missing. The table has 210,000 or so clones, about 90% seen once; the top ten hold 10% to 12%. The CDR3 has 15 residues. Looked up from germline, CDR1 is SGHRS and CDR2 is YFSETQ. Trimming cost V 0 bases and J 4 bases, with 13 bases left between them. The study assigned cohorts using participant-reported clinical history. This clonotype was sampled from a young man who had recovered from COVID-19. Sequencing was performed on PBMCs or T cells enriched from blood (not recorded which). The chain joins TRBV5-1 to TRBJ1-1; D uncertain. The CDR3 spells CASSLGTAGGTEAFF. The CDR3 nucleotides read TGCGCCAGCAGCTTGGGTACGGCGGGAGGCACTGAAGCTTTCTTT.